A single sample is the source of the 27 T cell receptor beta chains below, sequenced in a study of CD8+ T cells in alopecia areata listed by TCRdb under 2018. The intended sense of this specimen's time point label: baseline before oral tofacitinib. Library method: the immunoSEQ multiplex PCR assay. RNA was extracted from all samples and reverse transcribed into cDNA, which served as template for TCR sequencing. The table comes from immuneACCESS by way of TCRdb, which keeps in-frame sequences with V and J called. Part of the clones is missing from these tables; in studies checked, under half for an unresolved V gene and the rest for unknown reasons. This sample has 61,000 or so clones in its table, and around 96% of those were observed once. The ten biggest clones cover around 25% of the sample. The sequences come from CD8+ T cells sorted from blood, collected at week 0. Receptors were obtained from a human donor with alopecia areata.

The rearrangement joins TRBV29-1 to TRBJ1-1; D unresolved. CDR3 length equals 12 residues. Deletions cut 4 bases from V and 1 base from J, with 7 bases between. From germline, CDR1 is SQVTM and CDR2 ANQGSEA. The CDR3 DNA sequence: TGCAGCGTTGGTGAATGGAACACTGAAGCTTTCTTT. Residues: CSVGEWNTEAFF.

The rearrangement uses TRBV7-8 and TRBJ1-5; 8 bases map to TRBD1. V gave up 3 bases and J gave up 0 bases; unmatched junction bases: 4. Germline V gives CDR1 SGHVS, CDR2 FQNEAQ. The CDR3 sequence is 16 residues long. The CDR3 loop reads CASSFGGQDSNQPQHF. DNA for the CDR3: TGTGCCAGCAGCTTTGGGGGACAGGATAGCAATCAGCCCCAGCATTTT.

This clone showed up just a few times. The J gene is TRBJ2-3, the V gene TRBV18; 10 positions agree with TRBD2. J lost 2 bases, V lost 6 bases, and 8 bases had no gene match. Looked up from germline, CDR1 is KGHSH and CDR2 is LQKENI. The length of the CDR3 is 16 residues. Here the CDR3 reads CASSPRTSGYTDTQYF. CDR3 DNA: TGTGCCAGCTCCCCCAGGACTAGCGGATACACAGATACGCAGTATTTT.

This clone has a single count. The rearrangement joins TRBV7-2 to TRBJ2-1; D may correspond to TRBD1 or TRBD2 (6 bases each). In germline, CDR1 is SGHTA, CDR2 FQGNSA. Trimming left V 6 bases short and J 8 bases short, with 20 bases between. The CDR3 has 15 amino acids. The CDR3 reads CASRGGGGRTHEQFF. The CDR3 DNA follows: TGTGCCAGCAGAGGAGGGGGTGGCAGGACCCATGAGCAGTTCTTC.

The CDR3 DNA sequence: TGTGCCAGCAGCTTAGAGAGGGGGCTCTCCTACAATGAGCAGTTCTTC. Translation: CASSLERGLSYNEQFF. The chain combines TRBV7-2 with TRBJ2-1; 7 bases align to TRBD1. Germline V gives CDR1 SGHTA, CDR2 FQGNSA. V lost 1 base to trimming and J lost 0 bases; unmatched junction nucleotides: 3. There are 16 residues in the CDR3.

For the CDR3, the DNA is TGCAGCGTTGATAGCCAGGGTTACGAGCAGTACTTC. It translates to CSVDSQGYEQYF. V usage is TRBV29-1 and J usage is TRBJ2-7; D is perhaps TRBD1 (5 bases). The CDR3 length is 12 residues. V lost 3 bases and J lost 4, with 10 bases in between. Germline V gene sequence: CDR1 SQVTM, CDR2 ANQGSEA.

The CDR3 nucleotides read TGTGCCAGCATGCCGACAGAGGGGGAAGAGACCCAGTACTTC. Translation gives CASMPTEGEETQYF. This sequence joins TRBV2 and TRBJ2-5; D is perhaps TRBD1 (6 bases). In germline, CDR1 is SNHLY, CDR2 FYNNEI. V was clipped by 7 bases and J by 3 bases, with 15 bases between them. The CDR3 spans 14 residues.

This sequence joins TRBV30 and TRBJ2-1; 7 bases match TRBD1. Trimming removed 1 base from V and 0 bases from J; junction bases left unmatched: 3. Per germline, CDR1 GTSNPN and CDR2 SVGIG (reference sequence). The CDR3 extends over 15 amino acids. The CDR3 loop is CAWSGWDSSYNEQFF. In nucleotides, the CDR3 is TGTGCCTGGAGTGGATGGGACAGCTCCTACAATGAGCAGTTCTTC.

The rearrangement joins TRBV7-9 to TRBJ2-1; 15 bases are a match to TRBD2. The V gene's germline CDR1 is SEHNR and CDR2 FQNEAQ (reference sequence). V shed 2 bases and J 9 bases; nucleotides not matched to a gene: 14. This CDR3 contains 19 residues. CDR3 nucleotide sequence: TGTGCCAGCAGCTTATTCGGTCTTCGGACTAGCGGGGGGGCAGGTGAGCAGTTCTTC. It specifies CASSLFGLRTSGGAGEQFF.

As concerns this clone: The sample contains more than one DNA sequence encoding this CDR3. CDR3 bases: TGTGCCAGTAGGACGGGGGGAGCGAACACTGAAGCTTTCTTT. This sequence encodes CASRTGGANTEAFF. This rearrangement joins TRBV19 to TRBJ1-1; the D gene is possibly TRBD1 (5 bases). V was pared by 6 bases and J by 1 base, with 12 bases between. CDR1 is LNHDA, CDR2 SQIVND, per germline (reference sequence). The CDR3 runs 14 residues.

The chain carries TRBV7-6 and TRBJ2-7; a possible D gene is TRBD1 (5 bases). The CDR3 totals 17 residues. Germline CDR1 SGHVS, CDR2 FNYEAQ. Trimming took 5 bases from V and 1 from J, leaving 21 bases between them. The CDR3 loop is CASSLGTTAFLSYEQYF. CDR3 nucleotides: TGTGCCAGCAGCCTAGGAACGACAGCCTTTCTTTCCTACGAGCAGTACTTC.

The CDR3 nucleotides read TGCGCCAGCAGCCAAGAAGAGGGAGGGGCTGAAGCTTTCTTT. Residues: CASSQEEGGAEAFF. The V gene is TRBV4-1, the J gene TRBJ1-1, with D maybe TRBD1 (5 bases). This CDR3 is 14 amino acids long. The V and J ends lost 0 bases and 6 bases respectively, with 11 bases between them. The germline CDR1 and CDR2 sequences are MGHRA and YSYEKL.

The gene calls are TRBV7-6 and TRBJ2-6, with D possibly TRBD2 on 6 matching bases. There are 13 residues in the CDR3. Trimming pared 10 bases from V and 4 bases from J, leaving 11 bases between. The germline V gene has CDR1 SGHVS and CDR2 FNYEAQ. In nucleotides, the CDR3 is TGTGCCACGGCGGCGGGGGGGGCCAACGTCCTGACTTTC. It codes for CATAAGGANVLTF.

The rearrangement joins TRBV25-1 to TRBJ2-2; 10 bases match TRBD1. V was clipped by 8 bases and J by 4 bases; unmatched bases: 10. The CDR3 covers 16 residues. Germline assignment: CDR1 MGHDK and CDR2 SYGVNS. CDR3: CASRGTGERGTGELFF. DNA for the CDR3: TGTGCCAGCCGTGGGACAGGGGAACGAGGCACCGGGGAGCTGTTTTTT.

The chain couples TRBV2 to TRBJ2-2, with D possibly being TRBD1 (5 bases). V was pared by 7 bases and J by 0 bases, with 15 bases between. Germline V gives CDR1 SNHLY, CDR2 FYNNEI. This CDR3 comprises 16 residues. This CDR3 is CASKKTELANTGELFF. CDR3 bases: TGTGCCAGCAAAAAGACAGAGTTAGCGAACACCGGGGAGCTGTTTTTT.

The CDR3 loop reads CASSLGQPVGKLFF. The CDR3 DNA sequence: TGTGCCAGCAGCCTCGGACAGCCCGTAGGAAAACTGTTTTTT. The chain uses TRBV7-9 and TRBJ1-4; the D gene is possibly TRBD1 (6 bases). The V end lost 5 bases, the J end lost 10 bases, and 17 bases lay between the germline ends. The CDR3 length is 14 residues. Per the germline V gene, CDR1 is SEHNR and CDR2 is FQNEAQ (reference sequence).

This clone was seen a single time. The genes are TRBV19 and TRBJ2-7, with TRBD2 matching over 7 bases. The CDR3 is 16 amino acids. Germline V lookup: CDR1 LNHDA, CDR2 SQIVND (reference sequence). With 7 bases clipped from V and 3 bases from J, the junction kept 15 bases outside the gene matches. CDR3 region: CASTAGTSRGVYEQYF. The CDR3, as DNA: TGTGCCAGTACCGCCGGGACTTCCCGGGGGGTCTACGAGCAGTACTTC.

This clone appeared once. The rearrangement uses TRBV27 and TRBJ2-7, with D possibly matching TRBD1 (5 bases). Germline lookup yields CDR1 MNHEY and CDR2 SMNVEV (reference sequence). The V end lost 2 bases, the J end lost 3 bases, and 14 bases lay between the germline ends. The CDR3 covers 15 residues. In DNA, the CDR3 is TGTGCCAGCAGTTTACTAGGGCAGGGATACTACGAGCAGTACTTC. Its translation: CASSLLGQGYYEQYF.

The chain combines TRBV6-6 with TRBJ2-7; D possibly corresponds to TRBD2 (6 bases). CDR1 and CDR2 (germline): MNHNY, SVGAGI (reference sequence). The CDR3 runs 13 residues. V lost 5 bases to trimming and J lost 4 bases, with 12 bases between them. The CDR3 nucleotides are TGTGCCAGCAGTACTAGCATAGCGTACGAGCAGTACTTC. This gives the protein CASSTSIAYEQYF.

The chain carries TRBV10-2 and TRBJ2-5, with TRBD2 as a possible D gene (5 bases). The CDR3 length is 18 residues. Germline V gives CDR1 WSHSY, CDR2 SAAADI. Trimming removed 2 bases at V and 4 bases at J, with 23 bases between. CDR3 nucleotide sequence: TGCGCCAGCAGTGAGCTCCAGGCGACTACACAGAGACTAGAGACCCAGTACTTC. It specifies CASSELQATTQRLETQYF.

The chain employs TRBV9 and TRBJ1-5, with D unclear. CDR3 length equals 14 residues. Trimming left V 3 bases short and J 2 bases short, with 9 bases between. Per germline, CDR1 SGDLS and CDR2 YYNGEE. For the CDR3, the DNA is TGTGCCAGCAGCGGGGCCCCTGGCAATCAGCCCCAGCATTTT. Its protein is CASSGAPGNQPQHF.

The V call is TRBV2, the J call TRBJ2-7; TRBD1 matches 9 bases. The germline V gene encodes CDR1 SNHLY and CDR2 FYNNEI. The CDR3 has 14 residues. Losses at the gene ends were 6 bases for V and 4 bases for J; bases not matched to a gene: 7. CDR3 bases: TGTGCCAGCAGCCCGGGACAGGGCCTATACGAGCAGTACTTC. As protein: CASSPGQGLYEQYF.

The count of this clone is one. The gene calls are TRBV6-5 and TRBJ1-2, with D possibly TRBD1 on 5 matching bases. CDR1 and CDR2 (germline): MNHEY, SVGAGI. The CDR3 sequence is 13 residues long. V was shortened by 5 bases and J by 4 bases, with 11 bases between the two germline ends. The CDR3 here is CASSNAGPYGYTF. The CDR3 DNA reads TGTGCCAGCAGTAACGCAGGGCCCTATGGCTACACCTTC.

This chain joins TRBV13 and TRBJ2-7; 8 nucleotides line up with TRBD2. Per germline, CDR1 PRHDT and CDR2 FYEKMQ (reference sequence). The V and J ends lost 5 bases and 0 bases, in that order; junction bases with no gene match: 9. This CDR3 spans 16 amino acids. The CDR3 coding sequence is TGTGCCAGCAGCCGTGTCGGGGGGGAGAGCTCCTACGAGCAGTACTTC. Protein: CASSRVGGESSYEQYF.

The chain couples TRBV5-1 to TRBJ2-7; tentatively, D is TRBD1 (5 bases). The germline V and J ends were trimmed by 6 bases and 0 bases, with 19 bases remaining between them. The CDR3 has 16 residues. Germline-derived CDR1 and CDR2 are SGHRS and YFSETQ. This CDR3 is CASTFARQGGSYEQYF. The CDR3, as DNA: TGCGCCAGCACCTTCGCCAGGCAGGGTGGCTCCTACGAGCAGTACTTC.

The genes are TRBV19 and TRBJ2-1; TRBD2 agrees at 14 bases. This CDR3 has 16 residues. CDR1 LNHDA and CDR2 SQIVND come from the germline V gene (reference sequence). The J segment lost 7 bases and the V segment lost 5 bases, leaving 7 bases of the junction unmatched. In DNA, the CDR3 is TGTGCCAGTAGTCCAGCCAGACTAGCGGGGGGGAATGAGCAGTTCTTC. Translation: CASSPARLAGGNEQFF.

J is TRBJ2-3 and V is TRBV28; weak D call: TRBD2 (5 bases). The CDR3 loop spans 17 amino acids. The germline V and J ends were trimmed by 3 bases and 0 bases, with 16 bases remaining between them. From germline, CDR1 is MDHEN and CDR2 SYDVKM. CDR3: CASSFRPGSSSTDTQYF. In DNA form, the CDR3 reads TGTGCCAGCAGTTTTCGACCGGGGTCATCTAGCACAGATACGCAGTATTTT. The variable domain in full, with the rest retrieved from reference TRBV28 and TRBJ2-3, is DVKVTQSSRYLVKRTGEKVFLECVQDMDHENMFWYRQDPGLGLRLIYFSYDVKMKEKGDIPEGYSVSREKKERFSLILESASTNQTSMYLCASSFRPGSSSTDTQYFGPGTRLTVL.